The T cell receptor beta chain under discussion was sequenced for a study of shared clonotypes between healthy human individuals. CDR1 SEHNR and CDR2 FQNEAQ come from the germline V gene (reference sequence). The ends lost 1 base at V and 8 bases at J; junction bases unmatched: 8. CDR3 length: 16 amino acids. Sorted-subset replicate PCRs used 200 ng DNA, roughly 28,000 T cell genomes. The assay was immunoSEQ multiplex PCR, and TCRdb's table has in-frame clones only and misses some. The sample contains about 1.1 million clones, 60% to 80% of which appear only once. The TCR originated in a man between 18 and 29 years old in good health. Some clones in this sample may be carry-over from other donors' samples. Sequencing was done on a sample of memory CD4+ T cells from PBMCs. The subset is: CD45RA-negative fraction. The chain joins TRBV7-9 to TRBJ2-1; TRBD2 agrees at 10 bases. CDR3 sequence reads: CASSLVKPSGSYEQFF. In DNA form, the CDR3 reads TGTGCCAGCAGCTTAGTTAAACCTAGCGGGAGCTATGAGCAGTTCTTC.